The T cell receptor (beta chain) described here comes from a study of T cell responses to AZD1222 COVID-19 vaccine. General study findings and limits: CD4 TCRs covered the whole spike, strongest at regions 160-218 and 743-854. Donors were largely white British and mainly female; clonal diversity was possibly underestimated.

The protocol was immunoSEQ multiplex PCR, while the TCRdb copy is restricted to in-frame clones and leaves out a portion. The sample has about 120,000 clones, over 75% seen once. The CDR3 has 15 residues. Germline values: CDR1 KGHSH, CDR2 LQKENI. Trimming pared 2 bases from V and 5 bases from J, leaving 16 bases between. With respect to this clone: Its antigen is unknown.

The specimen comprised peripheral blood, sampled 28 days after the second dose of the MenACWY control vaccine. The chain links TRBV18 to TRBJ2-7, with TRBD2 as a possible D gene (6 bases). The clonotype originates from an adult who received the MenACWY meningococcal vaccine as a control. Written as DNA, the CDR3 is TGTGCCAGCTCACCAGGGAGCTGGGACTGGGACGAGCAGTACTTC. This encodes CASSPGSWDWDEQYF.